The T cell receptor (beta chain) under discussion was sequenced for a study of cytotoxic CD8 clonotypes in ibrutinib-treated CLL. The overall study: Specimens for response were gathered following a median 12 months of therapy, spanning 6 to 36. Broader study findings: Clonality increased at ibrutinib response, then returned toward baseline at progression. Sustained-remission and progressing patients had different sampling times.

To note about this clone: Its antigen remains unknown.

V gave up 6 bases and J gave up 3 bases, with 6 bases separating them. The germline gives CDR1 MGHDK, CDR2 SYGVNS. This CDR3 region has 11 residues. TCR beta libraries used roughly 2 micrograms of DNA from cryopreserved PBMCs. TCRdb's copy holds only in-frame clones and misses some; the assay was immunoSEQ multiplex PCR. The repertoire holds 250,000 to 350,000 clones, with about 72% as singletons. This TCR came from a human donor with chronic lymphocytic leukemia. The chain has TRBV25-1 and TRBJ2-7; D is possibly TRBD2 (5 bases). Sequenced material: PBMCs, taken at disease progression, from a patient treated with ibrutinib. CDR3 nucleotide sequence: TGTGCCAGCAGGGGAGTCTACGAGCAGTACTTC. Translation: CASRGVYEQYF.